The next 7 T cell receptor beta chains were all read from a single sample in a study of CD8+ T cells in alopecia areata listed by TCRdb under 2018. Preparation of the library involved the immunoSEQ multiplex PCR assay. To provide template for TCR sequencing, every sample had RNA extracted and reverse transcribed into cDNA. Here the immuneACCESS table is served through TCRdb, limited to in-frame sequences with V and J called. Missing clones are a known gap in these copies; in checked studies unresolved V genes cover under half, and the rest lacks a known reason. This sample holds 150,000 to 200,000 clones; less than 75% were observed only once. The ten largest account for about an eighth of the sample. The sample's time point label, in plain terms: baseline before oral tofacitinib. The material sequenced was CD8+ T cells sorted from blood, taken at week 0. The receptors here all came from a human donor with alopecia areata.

The CDR3 DNA sequence: TGCGCCAGCAGCTTTCGCGACAGGGTATGGGCAGATACGCAGTATTTT. It is translated as CASSFRDRVWADTQYF. The chain has TRBV5-1 and TRBJ2-3; 7 bases are a match to TRBD1. Germline loops: CDR1 SGHRS, CDR2 YFSETQ. This CDR3 comprises 16 residues. V shed 2 bases, J shed 4 bases, and the junction held 10 bases outside the gene matches.

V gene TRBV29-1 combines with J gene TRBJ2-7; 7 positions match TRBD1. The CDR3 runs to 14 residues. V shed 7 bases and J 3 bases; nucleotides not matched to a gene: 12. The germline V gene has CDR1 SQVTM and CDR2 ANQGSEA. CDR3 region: CSAGGTRLIYEQYF. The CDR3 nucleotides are TGCAGCGCAGGGGGTACTCGGCTGATCTACGAGCAGTACTTC.

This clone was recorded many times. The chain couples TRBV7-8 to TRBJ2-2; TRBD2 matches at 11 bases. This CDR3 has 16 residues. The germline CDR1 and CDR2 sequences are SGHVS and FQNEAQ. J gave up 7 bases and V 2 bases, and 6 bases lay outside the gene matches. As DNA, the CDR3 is TGTGCCAGCAGCTTATTAGCGGGGGGGTCCGGCGGGGAGCTGTTTTTT. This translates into CASSLLAGGSGGELFF.

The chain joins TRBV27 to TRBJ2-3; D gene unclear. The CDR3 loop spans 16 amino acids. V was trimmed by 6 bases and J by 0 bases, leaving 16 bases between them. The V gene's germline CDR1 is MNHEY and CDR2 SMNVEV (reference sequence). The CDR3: CASRGSADPSTDTQYF. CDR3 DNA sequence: TGTGCCAGCAGGGGGTCGGCGGACCCTAGCACAGATACGCAGTATTTT.

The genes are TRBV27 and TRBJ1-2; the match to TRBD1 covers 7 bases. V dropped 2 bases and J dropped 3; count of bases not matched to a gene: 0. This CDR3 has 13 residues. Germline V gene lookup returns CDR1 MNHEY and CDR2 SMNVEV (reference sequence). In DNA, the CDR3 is TGTGCCAGCAGTTTAACAGGGGACTATGGCTACACCTTC. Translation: CASSLTGDYGYTF.

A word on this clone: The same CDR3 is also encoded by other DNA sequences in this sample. The CDR3: CASSYALNTEAFF. CDR3 nucleotide sequence: TGTGCCAGCAGTTACGCCCTGAACACTGAAGCTTTCTTT. The chain employs TRBV6-5 and TRBJ1-1; D remains unclear. The CDR3 is 13 residues long. V lost 2 bases to trimming and J lost 0 bases, with 4 bases between them. Germline loops: CDR1 MNHEY, CDR2 SVGAGI.

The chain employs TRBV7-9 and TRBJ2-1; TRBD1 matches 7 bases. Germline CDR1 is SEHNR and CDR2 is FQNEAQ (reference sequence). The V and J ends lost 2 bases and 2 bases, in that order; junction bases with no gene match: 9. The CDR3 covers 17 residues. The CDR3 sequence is CASSLTRQGRTYNEQFF. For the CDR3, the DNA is TGTGCCAGCAGCTTAACTAGACAGGGAAGGACCTACAATGAGCAGTTCTTC. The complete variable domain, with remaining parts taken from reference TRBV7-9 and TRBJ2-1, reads DTGVSQNPRHKITKRGQNVTFRCDPISEHNRLYWYRQTLGQGPEFLTYFQNEAQLEKSRLLSDRFSAERPKGSFSTLEIQRTEQGDSAMYLCASSLTRQGRTYNEQFFGPGTRLTVL.